The next 23 T cell receptor beta chains were all read from a single sample in a study of cytomegalovirus exposure and HLA in healthy donors. The primer mix had 60 Vbeta and 13 Jbeta primers. Here immunoSEQ multiplex PCR was the method, and the copy in TCRdb shows in-frame clones only, minus some. Of 150,000 to 250,000 clones in the sample, 75% to 90% were seen once. The sequenced sample consisted of PBMCs. The receptor set was obtained from a woman aged 45 to 65 in good health and CMV-seropositive.

V gene TRBV6-1 combines with J gene TRBJ1-3; D not certain. The CDR3 is made up of 14 amino acids. Per germline, CDR1 MNHNS and CDR2 SASEGT. V lost 1 base, J lost 0 bases, and 4 bases lay in between. CDR3 bases: TGTGCCAGCAGTGAAGATATCTCTGGAAACACCATATATTTT. Its translation is CASSEDISGNTIYF.

The chain has TRBV7-9 and TRBJ1-2; D perhaps matches TRBD1 (5 bases). V gave up 1 base and J gave up 3 bases, with 15 bases separating them. CDR3 length equals 16 residues. CDR1 is SEHNR, CDR2 FQNEAQ, per germline (reference sequence). The CDR3 loop reads CASSLGPRGFDYGYTF. The CDR3 nucleotides are TGTGCCAGCAGCTTAGGCCCTCGGGGGTTCGACTATGGCTACACCTTC.

On this clone: At one end the junction does not follow the germline gene, possibly because of a read error. The rearrangement uses TRBV7-9 and TRBJ2-7; 10 bases match TRBD2. Germline CDR1 SEHNR, CDR2 FQNEAQ (reference sequence). The CDR3 is made up of 15 amino acids. This CDR3 reads CSSSSTSSGRYEQYF. CDR3 coding DNA: TGTTCCAGCAGCTCCACTTCTAGCGGGAGATACGAGCAGTACTTC. The whole variable domain, filled in from reference TRBV7-9 and TRBJ2-7, reads DTGVSQNPRHKITKRGQNVTFRCDPISEHNRLYWYRQTLGQGPEFLTYFQNEAQLEKSRLLSDRFSAERPKGSFSTLEIQRTEQGDSAMYLCSSSSTSSGRYEQYFGPGTRLTVT.

This clone occurred a few times. The rearrangement uses TRBV5-1 and TRBJ2-5, with a tentative D call TRBD2 (5 bases). The CDR3 sequence is 17 residues long. Trimming removed 0 bases at V and 0 bases at J, with 15 bases between. Germline CDR1 and CDR2: SGHRS and YFSETQ. In DNA form, the CDR3 reads TGCGCCAGCAGCTTGGGCACTAGGTCACAGTACCAAGAGACCCAGTACTTC. Translated, it gives CASSLGTRSQYQETQYF.

This clone was counted only a few times. V and J are TRBV2 and TRBJ1-6; no clear D. The V end was cut by 3 bases, the J end by 3 bases, with 18 bases between. This CDR3 is 18 amino acids long. Germline CDR1 and CDR2: SNHLY and FYNNEI. The CDR3 protein is CASSDLGQAPIYNSPLHF. The CDR3 nucleotides are TGTGCCAGCAGTGACTTGGGCCAGGCTCCTATCTATAATTCACCCCTCCACTTT.

This chain connects TRBV29-1 to TRBJ2-1; 13 nucleotides align to TRBD2. The trim removed 2 bases at V and 2 bases at J, leaving 3 bases unmatched. Germline V gene data show CDR1 as SQVTM and CDR2 as ANQGSEA. The CDR3 contains 16 residues. The CDR3 nucleotides are TGCAGCGTTGAATTCGGGACTAGCGGGACCTACAATGAGCAGTTCTTC. As protein: CSVEFGTSGTYNEQFF.

The gene calls are TRBV5-4 and TRBJ2-7, with TRBD1 identical over 11 bases. V lost 3 bases, J lost 5 bases, and 4 bases stayed unmatched. The CDR3 extends over 14 amino acids. In germline, CDR1 is SGHNT, CDR2 YYREEE (reference sequence). The CDR3 DNA reads TGTGCCAGCAGCTGGGGACAGGGGGTCAACGAGCAGTACTTC. Translated: CASSWGQGVNEQYF.

J is TRBJ2-2 and V is TRBV29-1; 9 nucleotides match TRBD1. Trimming cost V 6 bases and J 6 bases; bases outside gene matches: 2. Germline loops: CDR1 SQVTM, CDR2 ANQGSEA. This CDR3 has 12 residues. The CDR3: CSVGTGPGELFF. In DNA, the CDR3 is TGCAGCGTAGGGACAGGGCCCGGGGAGCTGTTTTTT.

In DNA, the CDR3 is TGCGCCAGCAGCCAGGCAGGGTTTAAGGACACTGAAGCTTTCTTT. This sequence encodes CASSQAGFKDTEAFF. The chain has TRBV4-1 and TRBJ1-1; the D gene is possibly TRBD1 (5 bases). There are 15 residues in the CDR3. Deletions cut 3 bases from V and 3 bases from J, with 14 bases between. Germline lookup yields CDR1 MGHRA and CDR2 YSYEKL.

The genes are TRBV7-9 and TRBJ2-1; TRBD1 aligns across 8 bases. The junction had 4 bases not matched to a gene; V was cut back by 5 bases and J by 1 base. The CDR3 is made up of 15 amino acids. CDR1 and CDR2 from the germline V gene are SEHNR and FQNEAQ (reference sequence). The CDR3 DNA reads as TGTGCCAGCAGCGCCGGACAGGGATCCTACAATGAGCAGTTCTTC. This codes for CASSAGQGSYNEQFF.

The V call is TRBV6-5, the J call TRBJ1-1, with D possibly matching TRBD1 (6 bases). Germline V lookup: CDR1 MNHEY, CDR2 SVGAGI. This CDR3 has 16 amino acids. V shed 0 bases and J shed 0 bases, with 11 bases lying between them. In nucleotides, the CDR3 is TGTGCCAGCAGTTACTCGATGGGGGCCGTGAACACTGAAGCTTTCTTT. Translated, it gives CASSYSMGAVNTEAFF.

V usage is TRBV28 and J usage is TRBJ2-7, with 7 bases fitting TRBD1. The CDR3 is made up of 12 amino acids. Trimming at V came to 5 bases and at J to 4 bases, leaving 2 bases not matched to a gene. CDR1 is MDHEN and CDR2 is SYDVKM in the germline V gene. The CDR3 DNA follows: TGTGCCAGCAGTACAGGGGTTTACGAGCAGTACTTC. Translation gives CASSTGVYEQYF.

This clone showed up just once. The genes are TRBV28 and TRBJ1-2, with 8 positions matching TRBD1. This CDR3 contains 17 residues. Germline V gene sequence: CDR1 MDHEN, CDR2 SYDVKM. V trimming: 7 bases; J trimming: 4 bases; junction bases outside the gene matches: 17. CDR3 nucleotide sequence: TGTGCCAGCATCGCCTGGGGACAGGACCTCAAGAGCTATGGCTACACCTTC. Protein product: CASIAWGQDLKSYGYTF.

The chain carries TRBV28 and TRBJ2-5; TRBD1 is a possible D gene (5 bases). Trimming removed 5 bases from V and 2 bases from J, with 15 bases in between. In germline, CDR1 is MDHEN, CDR2 SYDVKM. The CDR3 has 15 residues. The CDR3 DNA sequence: TGTGCCAGCAGTCCTAGGGGTATGGGGCAAGAGACCCAGTACTTC. This encodes CASSPRGMGQETQYF.

The chain is built from TRBV29-1 and TRBJ2-7, with 7 bases aligning to TRBD1. The CDR3 is 13 amino acids. Germline loops: CDR1 SQVTM, CDR2 ANQGSEA. The trim removed 7 bases at V and 3 bases at J, leaving 9 bases unmatched. CDR3 in DNA: TGCAGCGCCGGACCAGGGGGTAGCTACGAGCAGTACTTC. It codes for CSAGPGGSYEQYF.

The chain carries TRBV6-6 and TRBJ2-5; TRBD2 matches at 9 bases. The CDR3 spans 15 residues. Unmatched junction bases numbered 9, after V lost 6 bases and J lost 4 bases. Germline V lookup: CDR1 MNHNY, CDR2 SVGAGI (reference sequence). The CDR3 loop is CASSWGLAGRETQYF. CDR3 sequence (DNA): TGTGCCAGCAGCTGGGGACTAGCCGGTCGAGAGACCCAGTACTTC.

V gene TRBV28 combines with J gene TRBJ2-7; 8 positions agree with TRBD1. The CDR3 runs to 14 residues. Per germline, CDR1 MDHEN and CDR2 SYDVKM. J was trimmed by 2 bases and V by 6 bases; bases with no gene match: 6. CDR3 nucleotide sequence: TGTGCCAGCAGCGGCGGGACAGGCACCTACGAGCAGTACTTC. The encoded protein is CASSGGTGTYEQYF.

On this clone itself: Compared with germline, one end of the junction differs, possibly owing to a read error. The rearrangement links TRBV5-6 to TRBJ2-4; maybe TRBD1 (6 bases). Germline V gives CDR1 SGHDT, CDR2 YYEEEE. The CDR3 length is 12 residues. In nucleotides, the CDR3 is TGTGCCAGCAGCTTGGTTCAGGGGAAGGAGGACTTC. Translation: CASSLVQGKEDF.

This chain joins TRBV5-4 and TRBJ2-3, with D maybe TRBD1 (5 bases). V dropped 0 bases and J dropped 11 bases, with 19 bases sitting between them. This CDR3 comprises 15 residues. In germline, CDR1 is SGHNT, CDR2 YYREEE (reference sequence). The CDR3 sequence is CASSLDMAGPWVQYF. The CDR3 DNA reads TGTGCCAGCAGCTTGGATATGGCAGGGCCCTGGGTGCAGTATTTT.

This clone has a handful of counts. The chain recombines TRBV7-9 with TRBJ2-5; D uncertain. The V and J ends lost 4 bases and 7 bases respectively, with 13 bases between them. CDR1 is SEHNR, CDR2 FQNEAQ, per germline (reference sequence). This CDR3 spans 13 amino acids. This CDR3 reads CASSSATGGTQYF. The CDR3, as DNA: TGTGCCAGCAGCTCGGCTACCGGCGGGACCCAGTACTTC.

This clone was counted between two and nine times. CDR3 loop: CATSRVVSNEQFF. The CDR3 nucleotides read TGTGCCACCAGCAGAGTAGTTAGCAATGAGCAGTTCTTC. V is TRBV15 and J is TRBJ2-1; D remains ambiguous. CDR1 LNHNV and CDR2 YYDKDF come from the germline V gene (reference sequence). The CDR3 runs to 13 residues. V lost 1 base, J lost 6 bases, and 7 bases lay in between. The full variable domain, rest sourced from reference TRBV15 and TRBJ2-1, is DAMVIQNPRYQVTQFGKPVTLSCSQTLNHNVMYWYQQKSSQAPKLLFHYYDKDFNNEADTPDNFQSRRPNTSFCFLDIRSPGLGDTAMYLCATSRVVSNEQFFGPGTRLTVL.

The CDR3 loop is CASSPPGPQGRGYTF. The CDR3, as DNA: TGTGCCAGCTCACCACCGGGACCCCAGGGGCGAGGCTACACCTTC. The chain uses TRBV18 and TRBJ1-2; tentatively, D is TRBD1 (6 bases). Looked up from germline, CDR1 is KGHSH and CDR2 is LQKENI. V shed 0 bases and J shed 8 bases, with 16 bases lying between them. The CDR3 consists of 15 residues.

The chain links TRBV18 to TRBJ2-2, with 8 bases that match TRBD1. J lost 1 base, V lost 5 bases, and 9 bases had no gene match. This CDR3 is built from 17 residues. Germline V CDR1 and CDR2: KGHSH, LQKENI. The CDR3 loop is CASSDYAGGWNTGELFF. CDR3 DNA sequence: TGTGCCAGCTCAGACTACGCAGGGGGCTGGAACACCGGGGAGCTGTTTTTT.